The 8 T cell receptor beta chains given below trace back to one sample, sequenced in a study of control samples from healthy donors and cancer patients. Clones were read by immunoSEQ multiplex PCR, and TCRdb kept only the in-frame ones, dropping some. The profile shows 130,000 or so clones, about 88% of them singletons. What was sequenced was blood. These receptors were taken from a man aged 50-60 years in good health.

The chain carries TRBV10-1 and TRBJ1-6; no reliable D call. The germline V and J ends were trimmed by 2 bases and 7 bases, with 3 bases remaining between them. The CDR3 spans 12 residues. The germline V gene encodes CDR1 WNHNN and CDR2 SYGVQD (reference sequence). CDR3: CASSENNSPLHF. The CDR3, as DNA: TGCGCCAGCAGTGAGAACAATTCACCCCTCCACTTT.

The chain uses TRBV27 and TRBJ2-7, with D unclear. V lost 2 bases and J lost 3, with 8 bases in between. CDR3 length equals 13 residues. Per germline, CDR1 MNHEY and CDR2 SMNVEV (reference sequence). Here the CDR3 DNA reads TGTGCCAGCAGTTTACACAGCTACTACGAGCAGTACTTC. Protein product: CASSLHSYYEQYF.

The V gene is TRBV15, the J gene TRBJ1-4; D perhaps matches TRBD1 (5 bases). The germline CDR1 and CDR2 sequences are LNHNV and YYDKDF (reference sequence). The CDR3 is 16 residues long. V shed 6 bases and J shed 0 bases, with 14 bases lying between them. The CDR3: CATSGGGIATNEKLFF. CDR3 sequence (DNA): TGTGCCACCAGTGGGGGGGGGATCGCAACTAATGAAAAACTGTTTTTT.

The V gene is TRBV5-1, the J gene TRBJ2-7, with 10 bases lining up with TRBD1. The germline V gene encodes CDR1 SGHRS and CDR2 YFSETQ. V lost 4 bases, J lost 5 bases, and 9 bases stayed unmatched. This CDR3 contains 15 residues. The CDR3 loop reads CASSPGQGLRDEQYF. The CDR3 nucleotides read TGCGCCAGCAGCCCGGGACAGGGGCTCCGAGACGAGCAGTACTTC.

The V call is TRBV13, the J call TRBJ1-3; D is ambiguous. Trimming pared 0 bases from V and 4 bases from J, leaving 4 bases between. The V gene's germline CDR1 is PRHDT and CDR2 FYEKMQ (reference sequence). The CDR3 contains 13 residues. CDR3 sequence reads: CASSLGQGNTIYF. The CDR3 DNA reads as TGTGCCAGCAGCTTAGGCCAAGGAAACACCATATATTTT.

The chain links TRBV19 to TRBJ1-2; D ambiguous. CDR1 and CDR2 (germline): LNHDA, SQIVND (reference sequence). The CDR3 length is 16 residues. V lost 6 bases and J lost 4, with 21 bases in between. The DNA of the CDR3 is TGTGCCAGTAGCAGTGCTCGGACCTTAAAAACCTATGGCTACACCTTC. Amino acid sequence: CASSSARTLKTYGYTF.

The V gene is TRBV28, the J gene TRBJ2-5, with 14 positions matching TRBD2. The CDR3 consists of 16 residues. The germline V gene encodes CDR1 MDHEN and CDR2 SYDVKM. V trimming: 5 bases; J trimming: 4 bases; junction bases outside the gene matches: 6. The CDR3 DNA reads TGTGCCAGCAGTCCAGGGACTAGCGGGGGAGTAGAGACCCAGTACTTC. Protein sequence: CASSPGTSGGVETQYF.

The V gene is TRBV4-2, the J gene TRBJ2-5, with 8 bases fitting TRBD2. The CDR3 totals 14 residues. V lost 4 bases, J lost 3 bases, and 4 bases stayed unmatched. Germline V gene lookup returns CDR1 LGHNA and CDR2 YNFKEQ. The CDR3 is CASSPGTRKETQYF. CDR3 sequence (DNA): TGTGCCAGCAGCCCGGGGACTAGAAAAGAGACCCAGTACTTC.